The present entry profiles one TCR beta chain with its context. The sample holds a few counts of this clonotype. Its antigen is not yet known. Base qualities are not at hand, and no much larger clone is one base apart. Ends trimmed: V by 1 base, J by 2 bases; bases unmatched to a gene: 5. CDR1 is given as SGHRS and CDR2 as YFSETQ, both from the germline V gene. There are 15 amino acids in the CDR3, from cysteine to phenylalanine inclusive. Kept here is only the CDR3 DNA, which spans 45 bases and is read in frame from base 1. The data derive from a study of T-cell memory formation after mild COVID-19 (dated by TCRdb to the early 2020s). Regarding the study in general: TCR sequence clusters from the two donors were found to be largely donor specific. Two young, previously healthy adult volunteers, one female and one male, were included in the cohort. T-cell clones expanding and contracting after mild COVID-19 in two donors were tracked by longitudinal TCRalpha and TCRbeta repertoire sequencing.

Findings and caveats that apply to the study as a whole: Balanced CD4/CD8 phenotypes were observed for clones contracting from day 15 to 85, whereas a bias towards CD4+ was observed for a second wave of clones expanding from day 15 to 37. Contracting CD4+ clones were found mainly in CM and EM memory subsets, while CD8+ clones were enriched in EMRA. Some responding clones were detected in pre-infection memory, suggesting pre-existing cross-reactive memory T cells joined the SARS-CoV-2 response. SARS-CoV-2 specificity was not confirmed for the second-wave clones peaking on day 37. The study covered only a couple of mild cases, and larger cohorts including severe cases with pre-infection samples were considered necessary.

Sequencing was performed on an Illumina NovaSeq 6000. cDNA libraries for TCRalpha and TCRbeta were prepared by 5'RACE using constant-segment primers, with sample barcodes and unique molecular identifiers added. Trizol reagent was used to extract RNA from every sample. Library amplification was performed in two PCR steps, and a second sample barcode and Illumina TruSeq adapters were introduced in the second step. The libraries were sequenced on an Illumina NovaSeq using 2 x 150 bp paired-end reads. Per the original workflow: Demultiplexing of reads and collapsing into UMI-guided consensus sequences were performed with migec v1.2.7. Using mixcr v2.1.11, UMI consensuses were aligned to TRA and TRB V and J templates and then assembled into clonotypes. Clonotypes were classified as expanded or contracted when called significant by both edgeR and NoisET, with noise models trained on biological replicates. For edgeR calls, the cutoffs were a false discovery rate-adjusted p below 0.01 and a log2 fold-change threshold of 1. PCA with hierarchical clustering of max-normalized trajectories of the 1000 most abundant clonotypes was used as exploratory dynamics analysis. Each responding clone was given a CD4 or CD8 phenotype based on the CD4+ and CD8+ repertoires, which had been sequenced separately. TCRdb trimmed the raw reads at Q25, called clones with MiXCR and kept productive beta chains. CDR3 protein duplicates are merged, each entry listing the most common genes and DNA. These V and J calls derive from TCRdb rather than the authors' analysis. Here the sample has roughly 250,000 distinct CDR3 sequences; around 17% occur a single time. 20% to 25% of the sample rests with the top ten.

Ficoll-Paque density gradient centrifugation was the method used to isolate PBMCs. This receptor was identified in a man younger than 35 who had mild COVID-19 (a few samples of this study predate the infection). The sample titles of this study are shuffled in the database, so cell type and time point are left out; the donor was told from shared clones. The source material was PBMCs or a T cell subset sorted from them (not recorded which). The V and J segments used are TRBV5-1 and TRBJ2-5, with TRBD2 matching 7 junction bases. The CDR3 region: CASSLSSSGQETQYF. The bases read TGCGCCAGCAGCTTGAGCTCTAGCGGACAAGAGACCCAGTACTTC.